Listed here is a single TCR beta chain. Using immunoSEQ multiplex PCR, the repertoire was profiled, and TCRdb retains in-frame clones only, with some absent. This table has about 77,000 clones, about 93% appearing once. The source of the sample is a study of T cell changes during pregnancy in multiple sclerosis. J gave up 5 bases and V 6 bases, and 11 bases lay outside the gene matches. This CDR3 is 16 amino acids long. CDR1 and CDR2 (germline): MDHEN, SYDVKM. V and J are TRBV28 and TRBJ2-5; 11 bases map to TRBD2. This receptor was obtained from a female donor in good health, enrolled as a control in a pregnancy study. The starting material was peripheral blood, obtained after pregnancy. The CDR3 reads CASRGPSGRSGETQYF. CDR3 nucleotides: TGTGCCAGCAGAGGGCCTAGCGGGAGGTCGGGGGAGACCCAGTACTTC.